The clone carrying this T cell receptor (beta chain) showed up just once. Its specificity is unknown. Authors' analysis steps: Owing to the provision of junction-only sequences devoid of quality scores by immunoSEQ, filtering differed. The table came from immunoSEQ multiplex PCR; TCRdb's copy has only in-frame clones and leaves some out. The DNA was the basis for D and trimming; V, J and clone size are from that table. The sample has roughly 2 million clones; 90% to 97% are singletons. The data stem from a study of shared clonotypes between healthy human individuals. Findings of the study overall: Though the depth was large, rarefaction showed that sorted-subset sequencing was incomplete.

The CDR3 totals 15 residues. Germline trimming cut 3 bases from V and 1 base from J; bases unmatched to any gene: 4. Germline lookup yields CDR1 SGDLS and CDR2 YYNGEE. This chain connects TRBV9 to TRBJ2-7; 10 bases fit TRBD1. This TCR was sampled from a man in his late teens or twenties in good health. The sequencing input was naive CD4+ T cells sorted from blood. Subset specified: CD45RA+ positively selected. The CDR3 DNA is TGTGCCAGCAGCGGCCGGGACAGGGGATCCTACGAGCAGTACTTC. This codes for CASSGRDRGSYEQYF.